This is a list of T cell receptor beta chains from one sample in a study of cytomegalovirus exposure and HLA in healthy donors. The protocol was immunoSEQ multiplex PCR, while the TCRdb copy is restricted to in-frame clones and leaves out a portion. The sample shows some 43,000 clones, roughly 92% of them seen only once. Input material: PBMCs. The receptors here all came from a young man in good health and CMV-seronegative. Each CDR3 is given with its conserved first and last residue. Fields, in order: J gene, V gene, clone size, D gene, CDR3 protein, CDR3 DNA. D genes are given only for firm matches. Not all rows give a size; the values are once, few, many and, for expanded clones, a class.

TRBJ2-3 TRBV5-4 - - CASSRVGDTQYF TGTGCCAGCAGCCGAGTCGGGGATACGCAGTATTTT
TRBJ2-1 TRBV28 - TRBD2 CASSFSVSGIHFNEQFF TGTGCCAGCAGTTTTTCGGTTAGCGGGATTCATTTTAATGAGCAGTTCTTC
TRBJ1-3 TRBV4-1 - - CASSHGVSGGNTIYF TGCGCCAGCAGCCACGGGGTGAGTGGTGGAAACACCATATATTTT
TRBJ2-7 TRBV5-4 - TRBD2 CASSSLGLADYEQYF TGTGCCAGCAGCTCGCTGGGACTAGCCGATTACGAGCAGTACTTC
TRBJ2-1 TRBV7-2 - - CASSLSVSSDEQFF TGTGCCAGCAGCTTGTCGGTCTCCAGCGATGAGCAGTTCTTC
TRBJ1-2 TRBV29-1 medium-sized TRBD1 CSVGRTGGYTF TGCAGCGTGGGACGGACAGGGGGCTACACCTTC
TRBJ2-7 TRBV7-9 - - CASSLVAGIATYEQYF TGTGCCAGCAGCTTAGTCGCCGGGATAGCAACCTACGAGCAGTACTTC
TRBJ2-2 TRBV5-1 once - CASSPQGQGRTGELFF TGCGCCAGCAGCCCCCAGGGGCAGGGCCGGACCGGGGAGCTGTTTTTT
TRBJ2-7 TRBV19 once - CASSIVRGYEQYF TGTGCCAGTAGTATAGTCAGGGGATACGAGCAGTACTTC
TRBJ2-1 TRBV2 - TRBD2 CASRQPLFRRGAYNEQFF TGTGCCAGCAGACAACCCCTCTTTCGGCGGGGGGCGTACAATGAGCAGTTCTTC
TRBJ1-2 TRBV6-5 - TRBD1 CASSYTYRGLGYTF TGTGCCAGCAGTTACACCTACAGGGGGCTGGGCTACACCTTC
TRBJ2-7 TRBV4-1 - - CASSQDNRPSYEQYF TGCGCCAGCAGCCAAGATAACAGGCCCTCCTACGAGCAGTACTTC
TRBJ1-3 TRBV7-9 few TRBD1 CASSREHGQDYF TGTGCCAGCAGCAGAGAACATGGACAGGACTATTTT
TRBJ1-5 TRBV27 - TRBD1 CASSYPDRGRGYQPQHF TGTGCCAGCAGTTACCCGGACAGGGGGCGCGGCTATCAGCCCCAGCATTTT
TRBJ2-5 TRBV13 - TRBD2 CASSSWTSGHEETQYF TGTGCCAGCAGCTCGTGGACTAGCGGACACGAGGAGACCCAGTACTTC
TRBJ1-3 TRBV14 - - CASSQVNRRNTIYF TGTGCCAGCAGCCAAGTTAACAGAAGAAACACCATATATTTT
TRBJ2-7 TRBV29-1 - - CSVGLGEKQYF TGCAGCGTGGGACTCGGGGAGAAGCAGTACTTC
TRBJ2-7 TRBV6-5 - TRBD2 CASSLAGRGDYEQYF TGTGCCAGCAGCCTAGCGGGCCGAGGGGACTACGAGCAGTACTTC
TRBJ2-1 TRBV9 - - CASSVGRASSYNEQFF TGTGCCAGCAGCGTAGGGCGGGCGAGCTCCTACAATGAGCAGTTCTTC
TRBJ2-5 TRBV5-3 - - CARRQLETQYF TGTGCCAGGAGACAGTTGGAGACCCAGTACTTC
TRBJ2-2 TRBV11-2 - - CASSLDRGTGELFF TGTGCCAGCAGCTTAGACAGGGGAACCGGGGAGCTGTTTTTT
TRBJ1-5 TRBV28 - - CASSQGPGVGGNQPQHF TGTGCCAGCAGTCAGGGCCCGGGGGTCGGAGGCAATCAGCCCCAGCATTTT
TRBJ2-3 TRBV5-1 - - CASSLEAASGSTDTQYF TGCGCCAGCAGCTTGGAGGCAGCGTCAGGGAGCACAGATACGCAGTATTTT
TRBJ2-1 TRBV5-5 - - CASSALNREHEQFF TGTGCCAGCAGCGCACTAAACAGGGAGCATGAGCAGTTCTTC
TRBJ2-2 TRBV7-6 - TRBD2 CASSLASGRGAGELFF TGTGCCAGCAGCTTAGCTAGCGGGAGGGGTGCCGGGGAGCTGTTTTTT
TRBJ2-7 TRBV7-9 few - CASSWQGSEQYF TGTGCCAGCAGCTGGCAGGGGAGCGAGCAGTACTTC
TRBJ2-3 TRBV18 - TRBD1 CASANRQGSGTDTQYF TGTGCCAGCGCGAACCGACAGGGGTCGGGCACAGATACGCAGTATTTT
TRBJ2-5 TRBV6-4 - TRBD2 CASSAGSSGGVETQYF TGTGCCAGCAGTGCGGGTAGTAGCGGGGGCGTAGAGACCCAGTACTTC
TRBJ1-2 TRBV4-3 - - CASSQDRGTGYGYTF TGCGCCAGCAGCCAAGATCGGGGGACGGGCTATGGCTACACCTTC
TRBJ1-6 TRBV2 - TRBD1 CASSEAPTGDSPLHF TGTGCCAGCAGTGAAGCGCCGACAGGGGATTCACCCCTCCACTTT
TRBJ1-1 TRBV5-1 - TRBD1 CASSTQGARNTEAFF TGCGCCAGCAGCACCCAGGGGGCGCGGAACACTGAAGCTTTCTTT
TRBJ1-2 TRBV10-1 - TRBD1 CASSDPPGGRVYGYTF TGCGCCAGCAGTGATCCCCCAGGGGGCCGCGTCTATGGCTACACCTTC
TRBJ1-5 TRBV6-1 once - CASSYSGTSQPQHF TGTGCCAGCAGTTATAGTGGGACATCCCAGCCCCAGCATTTT
TRBJ2-3 TRBV6-1 - - CASSGREKGTDTQYF TGTGCCAGCAGTGGGAGGGAAAAGGGCACAGATACGCAGTATTTT
TRBJ2-7 TRBV6-1 once TRBD2 CASTWDYLRLQYF TGTGCCAGCACCTGGGACTACCTACGATTGCAGTACTTC
TRBJ2-1 TRBV9 - TRBD1 CASSVDDSRGLAAATYNEQFF TGTGCCAGCAGCGTAGATGACAGCAGGGGGCTTGCAGCGGCAACCTACAATGAGCAGTTCTTC
TRBJ2-1 TRBV7-2 - TRBD2 CASRAPGGLNNEQFF TGTGCCAGCCGAGCGCCGGGGGGGCTAAACAATGAGCAGTTCTTC
TRBJ1-2 TRBV27 - TRBD1 CASSFDRGSYGYTF TGTGCCAGCAGCTTCGACAGGGGCAGCTATGGCTACACCTTC
TRBJ2-1 TRBV4-1 - TRBD2 CASRQREGRIYEQFF TGCGCCAGCAGACAGCGGGAGGGCCGTATTTATGAGCAGTTCTTC
TRBJ2-1 TRBV7-9 - TRBD2 CASSWTSGTYNEQFF TGTGCCAGCAGCTGGACTAGCGGGACCTACAATGAGCAGTTCTTC
TRBJ2-5 TRBV7-9 - - CASSPGFLETQYF TGTGCCAGCAGCCCAGGGTTTTTGGAGACCCAGTACTTC
TRBJ1-2 TRBV4-1 - - CASSQEGEYGYTF TGCGCCAGCAGCCAAGAAGGAGAATATGGCTACACCTTC
TRBJ2-7 TRBV5-1 - TRBD2 CASSPGTIEQYF TGCGCCAGCAGCCCCGGGACTATTGAGCAGTACTTC
TRBJ2-5 TRBV15 - TRBD2 CATSRDQASGGETQYF TGTGCCACCAGCAGAGATCAGGCTAGCGGGGGTGAGACCCAGTACTTC
TRBJ2-1 TRBV4-3 - TRBD2 CASSQDPLAGGLDEQFF TGCGCCAGCAGCCAAGATCCGCTAGCGGGGGGGCTGGATGAGCAGTTCTTC
TRBJ2-7 TRBV18 - - CASSPSSYEQYF TGTGCCAGCTCACCATCTTCGTACGAGCAGTACTTC
TRBJ1-2 TRBV19 - - CASTQGNYGYTF TGTGCCAGTACACAGGGAAACTATGGCTACACCTTC
TRBJ1-5 TRBV7-8 - - CASSQISNQPQHF TGTGCCAGCAGCCAGATTAGCAATCAGCCCCAGCATTTT